These T cell receptor beta chains were read from a single sample in a study of blood T cell repertoires in COVID-19. Method: immunoSEQ multiplex PCR; TCRdb's copy keeps in-frame clones and lacks some. The sample consists of about 260,000 clones, 85% of them appearing once. The sequencing input was peripheral blood. The receptors were sampled from a human donor in a cohort sampled during active COVID-19. CDR3s include the opening cysteine and the closing phenylalanine or tryptophan. Each record gives: J gene, V gene, CDR3 protein.

>TRBJ2-2|TRBV6-2/TRBV6-3
CASSDSDSRTGELFF
>TRBJ2-5|TRBV9
CASSVAGWGSGSQETQYF
>TRBJ1-2|TRBV14
CASSRDRVYGYTF
>TRBJ1-1|TRBV5-6
CASSRQGVSEAFF
>TRBJ1-5|TRBV7-2
CASSLDGGSNQPQHF
>TRBJ2-2|TRBV9
CASSETTHTGELFF
>TRBJ2-3|TRBV9
CASSSRGIAGTDTQYF
>TRBJ1-6|TRBV9
CASSVLGHYNSPLHF
>TRBJ1-1|TRBV10-3
CAISESRNTEAFF
>TRBJ2-5|TRBV25-1
CASRRGGRGQYETQYF
>TRBJ2-7|TRBV14
CASSQNAGQLPRYF
>TRBJ1-5|TRBV5-5
CASSLGGTPNQPQHF
>TRBJ2-7|TRBV21-1
CASSSQGTGVEQYF
>TRBJ2-2|TRBV5-1
CASSLVGLADTGELFF
>TRBJ2-2|TRBV23-1
CASPLGDTGELFF
>TRBJ2-1|TRBV13
CASSLGGTSYLDEQFF
>TRBJ2-1|TRBV5-4
CASTLTSGRNEQFF
>TRBJ2-5|TRBV6-5
CASRWDSHRETQYF
>TRBJ2-3|TRBV7-2
CASSVSSGRADTQYF
>TRBJ1-2|TRBV10-3
CAISGTPHGYTF
>TRBJ2-5|TRBV19
CASSPRTQQETQYF
>TRBJ1-2|TRBV14
CASSQNQNEPAYGYTF
>TRBJ2-1|TRBV28
CASRQGAYNEQFF
>TRBJ1-4|TRBV19
CASNVALTGVNEKLFF
>TRBJ2-7|TRBV6-5
CASSQGAPPYEQYF
>TRBJ1-1|TRBV7-9
CASSLAAEEAFF
>TRBJ2-1|TRBV19
CASSSSRSEQFF
>TRBJ2-1|TRBV9
CASSVLGGFYNEQFF
>TRBJ2-7|TRBV20-1
CSASFGTSGMVEQYF
>TRBJ1-1|TRBV28
CASSPFGARDRGLNTEAFF
>TRBJ1-6|TRBV5-1
CASSLVGANSPLHF
>TRBJ1-5|TRBV10-3
CAISDVGNQPQHF
>TRBJ2-3|TRBV7-3
CASSLGGLAGGGDTQYF
>TRBJ2-1|TRBV6-2/TRBV6-3
CASSGTTSGTPYNEQFF
>TRBJ2-7|TRBV27
CASSYLAGGPKQYEQYF
>TRBJ1-2|TRBV20-1
CSAPQRGGYTF
>TRBJ2-5|TRBV14
CASRPSGQETQYF
>TRBJ1-1|TRBV19
CASSRQGGGTEAFF
>TRBJ1-2|TRBV12-3/TRBV12-4
CASRPLTVNGYTF
>TRBJ1-4|TRBV7-9
CASSASGTAGGEKLFF
>TRBJ2-2|TRBV19
CASSIVPGGPAGELFF
>TRBJ1-1|TRBV7-8
CASSLGAGEAFF
>TRBJ2-7|TRBV2
CASSVRDRGEQYF
>TRBJ1-1|TRBV7-9
CASTLIMNTEAFF
>TRBJ2-1|TRBV19
CASSSLSSGYNEQFF
>TRBJ2-2|TRBV7-2
CASSFSGTSTGELFF
>TRBJ2-7|TRBV19
CASSITRGYEQYF
>TRBJ2-4|TRBV18
CASSPAGQENIQYF
>TRBJ2-5|TRBV7-2
CASSLYGLAGLGETQYF
>TRBJ2-1|TRBV7-2
CASSSSGQGFYEQFF
>TRBJ2-5|TRBV28
CASSFSPGQETQYF